This is a list of T cell receptor beta chains from one sample in a study of shared clonotypes between healthy human individuals. Assay used: immunoSEQ multiplex PCR; TCRdb lists only in-frame clones, some missing. This table holds roughly 2.6 million clones, just over 90% found once. What was sequenced was naive CD4+ T cells sorted from blood. The receptor source for this set is a man younger than 35 in good health. CDR3s include the opening cysteine and the closing phenylalanine or tryptophan.

V	CDR3
TRBV5-1	CASSSAGAGYTF
TRBV5-1	CASIAMPGQRETQYF
TRBV4-3	CASSQEHRQLNTGELFF
TRBV6-5	CASSRLVGYEQYF
TRBV7-2	CASSNGYLGKLFF
TRBV10-1	CARPRDPGGWNCDTGELFF
TRBV5-4	CASSLSWGAQGYTF
TRBV19	CASSSTGFSYEQYF
TRBV27	CASSSWDRGPRTEAFF
TRBV9	CASSPGGWTGELFF
TRBV11-2	CASSSTTYNEQFF
TRBV19	CASSRQGSYGYTF
TRBV14	CASSPLGTVNSPLHF
TRBV5-1	CASNLAGGPDTQYF
TRBV5-5	CASSPTGTGELFF
TRBV23-1	CAGTTGRSGNTGELFF
TRBV30	CAGVPGPNTGELFF